This TCR beta chain is from a study of T-cell memory formation after mild COVID-19. The wider study: For the most part, TCR clusters were specific to one donor.

Study-level results: Researchers report contracting CD4+ clones mostly in CM and EM, with CD8+ clones in EMRA. CD4/CD8 balance characterized clones contracting day 15 to 85, and CD4+ skew characterized later expanders.

The CDR3 has 13 residues. Germline V gives CDR1 SGHAT, CDR2 FQNNGV. V dropped 0 bases and J dropped 7 bases, with 7 bases sitting between them. One entry per CDR3 protein, called by TCRdb with MiXCR from the 5' RACE reads. There are 300,000 to 350,000 distinct CDR3 sequences in the sample; about 13% occur only once, and 21% lies in the top ten. Of note for this clonotype: Its matching antigen is unknown.

The receptor was derived from a man younger than 30 who had mild COVID-19 (a few samples of this study predate the infection). Cell type and time point are not known. This chain connects TRBV11-2 to TRBJ1-5; D possibly corresponds to TRBD1 (5 bases). The sequenced sample was PBMCs or a T cell subset sorted from them (not recorded which). The CDR3 reads CASSLDQGQPQHF. DNA of the CDR3: TGTGCCAGCAGCTTAGATCAGGGACAGCCCCAGCATTTT.